This entry lists 18 T cell receptor beta chains sequenced from one sample in a study of blood T cell repertoires in COVID-19. The method was immunoSEQ multiplex PCR; TCRdb's version includes in-frame clones alone and lacks a portion of them. The sample carries approximately 200,000 clones, 86% recorded once. Sequencing used PBMCs or T cells enriched from blood (not recorded which). The source of these receptors is a woman younger than 45 who had recovered from COVID-19.

The chain uses TRBV3-1 (or the pseudogene TRBV3-2) and TRBJ1-2; perhaps TRBD1 as D (6 bases). V gave up 6 bases and J gave up 4 bases, with 24 bases separating them. Germline assignment: CDR1 LGHDT and CDR2 YNNKEL (reference sequence). The CDR3 is made up of 17 amino acids. CDR3 amino acids: CASSRNRAPRSFYGYTF. The CDR3 bases are TGTGCCAGCAGTCGGAACAGGGCCCCCAGATCTTTCTATGGCTACACCTTC.

CDR3 DNA: TGTGCCAGCAGCTTAGGGGGACTAGCGGGAACGTACTTC. It encodes CASSLGGLAGTYF. The chain recombines TRBV7-2 with TRBJ2-5; 13 bases are a match to TRBD2. This CDR3 comprises 13 residues. The V and J ends lost 1 base and 13 bases, in that order; junction bases with no gene match: 3. The germline CDR1 and CDR2 sequences are SGHTA and FQGNSA.

The V gene is TRBV2, the J gene TRBJ2-7, with TRBD1 matching 7 bases. CDR1 and CDR2 (germline): SNHLY, FYNNEI. The CDR3 is made up of 12 amino acids. With 4 bases clipped from V and 3 bases from J, the junction kept 0 bases outside the gene matches. CDR3 protein: CASSGQGYEQYF. The CDR3 nucleotides are TGTGCCAGCAGTGGACAGGGCTACGAGCAGTACTTC. Filled out from reference TRBV2 and TRBJ2-7, the complete variable domain reads EPEVTQTPSHQVTQMGQEVILRCVPISNHLYFYWYRQILGQKVEFLVSFYNNEISEKSEIFDDQFSVERPDGSNFTLKIRSTKLEDSAMYFCASSGQGYEQYFGPGTRLTVT.

The chain is built from TRBV5-1 and TRBJ2-3; 9 bases line up with TRBD2. The J segment lost 6 bases and the V segment lost 0 bases, leaving 17 bases of the junction unmatched. CDR3 length: 19 residues. Germline-derived CDR1 and CDR2 are SGHRS and YFSETQ. The CDR3 sequence is CASSLVAVGLAGPLDTQYF. CDR3 nucleotides: TGCGCCAGCAGCTTGGTAGCAGTTGGTCTAGCGGGGCCTTTGGATACGCAGTATTTT.

J is TRBJ2-1 and V is TRBV6-4; 9 positions match TRBD2. In germline, CDR1 is MRHNA, CDR2 SNTAGT. After removal of 4 bases from V and 3 bases from J, the junction contained 4 bases not matched to a gene. This CDR3 has 15 amino acids. The CDR3 spells CASSGIAGDYNEQFF. CDR3 nucleotide sequence: TGTGCCAGCAGTGGGATAGCGGGGGACTACAATGAGCAGTTCTTC.

J is TRBJ2-1 and V is TRBV7-6; TRBD2 matches at 11 bases. The CDR3 contains 15 residues. J was trimmed by 9 bases and V by 5 bases; bases with no gene match: 9. Germline assignment: CDR1 SGHVS and CDR2 FNYEAQ. The CDR3 sequence is CASSLTGGTSGEQFF. The CDR3 DNA follows: TGTGCCAGCAGCCTAACCGGAGGGACTAGCGGTGAGCAGTTCTTC.

The CDR3 loop is CASNAGGPETQYF. The CDR3 nucleotides read TGTGCCAGCAACGCCGGCGGCCCGGAGACCCAGTACTTC. This chain connects TRBV6-5 to TRBJ2-5; the D is unclear. Trimming took off 7 bases at V and 5 bases at J, with 14 bases between the two ends. Germline CDR1 MNHEY, CDR2 SVGAGI. This CDR3 contains 13 residues.

This clone was detected once. The chain has TRBV5-1 and TRBJ2-1; D might be TRBD2 (8 bases). CDR3 length: 16 residues. Per the germline V gene, CDR1 is SGHRS and CDR2 is YFSETQ. V was pared by 1 base and J by 15 bases, with 26 bases between. In nucleotides, the CDR3 is TGCGCCAGCAGCTTGCGAGAAGCGGGAGTTTCAGGGGGGTTGTTCTTC. Encoded protein: CASSLREAGVSGGLFF.

J is TRBJ1-2 and V is TRBV30; the match to TRBD1 covers 9 bases. This CDR3 spans 14 amino acids. V was clipped by 2 bases and J by 4 bases; unmatched bases: 5. The germline CDR1 and CDR2 sequences are GTSNPN and SVGIG (reference sequence). CDR3 loop: CAWSSGQGSYGYTF. The DNA for the CDR3 is TGTGCCTGGAGTTCGGGACAGGGCAGCTATGGCTACACCTTC. Filled out from reference TRBV30 and TRBJ1-2, the complete variable domain reads SQTIHQWPATLVQPVGSPLSLECTVEGTSNPNLYWYRQAAGRGLQLLFYSVGIGQISSEVPQNLSASRPQDRQFILSSKKLLLSDSGFYLCAWSSGQGSYGYTFGSGTRLTVV.

V is TRBV5-3 and J is TRBJ1-5; D is unresolved. TRBV5-3 is labeled an ORF, and its function is uncertain. The CDR3 spans 17 residues. Trimming pared 5 bases from V and 0 bases from J, leaving 18 bases between. The CDR3 bases are TGTGCCAGAAGATCTAAGCGGAGGAGCGATAGCAATCAGCCCCAGCATTTT. Its protein is CARRSKRRSDSNQPQHF.

The CDR3 spells CSASPRGRASNEQFF. In DNA form, the CDR3 reads TGCAGTGCTAGTCCCCGCGGGAGGGCCTCAAATGAGCAGTTCTTC. V and J are TRBV20-1 and TRBJ2-1; 9 bases align to TRBD2. The CDR3 is 15 amino acids. Germline loops: CDR1 DFQATT, CDR2 SNEGSKA (reference sequence). Losses at the gene ends were 3 bases for V and 7 bases for J; bases not matched to a gene: 10.

The chain recombines TRBV28 with TRBJ1-1; 8 bases agree with TRBD1. Germline V lookup: CDR1 MDHEN, CDR2 SYDVKM. The V gene end was trimmed by 5 bases and the J gene end by 7 bases; junction bases not matched to a gene: 9. The CDR3 extends over 14 amino acids. CDR3 region: CASSPPPGQGEAFF. The CDR3 DNA is TGTGCCAGCAGTCCTCCACCAGGACAGGGTGAAGCTTTCTTT.

V usage is TRBV3-1 (or the pseudogene TRBV3-2) and J usage is TRBJ2-2, with unresolved D. Trimming took off 4 bases at V and 1 base at J, with 10 bases between the two ends. The CDR3 contains 15 residues. Germline CDR1 LGHDT, CDR2 YNNKEL (reference sequence). CDR3: CASSLLTQNTGELFF. The CDR3 DNA is TGTGCCAGCAGCCTACTAACCCAGAACACCGGGGAGCTGTTTTTT.

This clone was counted a few times. The chain links TRBV18 to TRBJ1-5; the match to TRBD1 covers 8 bases. The ends lost 8 bases at V and 2 bases at J; junction bases unmatched: 5. The CDR3 extends over 14 amino acids. The germline V gene encodes CDR1 KGHSH and CDR2 LQKENI. The CDR3 DNA reads TGTGCCAGCAACCTACAGGGGGGCAATCAGCCCCAGCATTTT. It translates to CASNLQGGNQPQHF.

This chain joins TRBV28 and TRBJ2-7; TRBD2 matches at 7 bases. Germline trimming cut 2 bases from V and 6 bases from J; bases unmatched to any gene: 4. The CDR3 covers 13 residues. The germline gives CDR1 MDHEN, CDR2 SYDVKM. For the CDR3, the DNA is TGTGCCAGCAGTTTAGGGGGGGTGCTCGAGCAGTACTTC. The encoded protein is CASSLGGVLEQYF.

Comment on this clone: Other DNA sequences within the sample encode an identical CDR3. The CDR3 region has the DNA TGTGCCAGCAGTTTTTCTAGCGGGAGCTACGAGCAGTACTTC. This translates into CASSFSSGSYEQYF. The V gene is TRBV27, the J gene TRBJ2-7; 10 bases agree with TRBD2. CDR1 is MNHEY and CDR2 is SMNVEV in the germline V gene (reference sequence). The CDR3 extends over 14 amino acids. Trimming took 3 bases from V and 3 from J; bases not matched to a gene: 2.

This chain links TRBV10-3 with TRBJ2-7, with 7 bases aligning to TRBD1. This CDR3 has 15 residues. Germline loops: CDR1 ENHRY, CDR2 SYGVKD. After removal of 3 bases from V and 7 bases from J, the junction contained 12 bases not matched to a gene. The chain's CDR3 is CAISEPDRSKGEQYF. CDR3 nucleotide sequence: TGTGCCATCAGTGAACCGGACAGGTCCAAGGGAGAGCAGTACTTC.

The CDR3 reads CASSQLGAGSYNEQFF. The DNA of the CDR3 is TGTGCCAGCAGCCAATTGGGAGCAGGCTCCTACAATGAGCAGTTCTTC. V is TRBV3-1 (or the pseudogene TRBV3-2) and J is TRBJ2-1, with D perhaps TRBD2 (5 bases). The length of the CDR3 is 16 residues. Trimming removed 2 bases from V and 0 bases from J, with 11 bases in between. Germline V gene data show CDR1 as LGHDT and CDR2 as YNNKEL (reference sequence).